Listed below are T cell receptor beta chains from one sample, sequenced in a study of cytomegalovirus exposure and HLA in healthy donors. Assay: immunoSEQ multiplex PCR; the TCRdb copy retains only in-frame clones and omits some. Here the sample spans 99,000 or so clones, 60% to 85% being singletons. Sequences were obtained from PBMCs. These receptors all come from a woman between 18 and 30 years old in good health and CMV-seropositive. Both conserved end residues are part of each CDR3. A D gene is named only where the DNA matches it firmly. Some rows have no size entry. The others give once, few or many, or a class for an expanded clone.

TRBV27	.	TRBJ1-5	.	TGTGCCAGCAGTTTAGCGGGCGGCAATCAGCCCCAGCATTTT	CASSLAGGNQPQHF
TRBV7-9	.	TRBJ2-5	.	TGTGCCAGCAGCCCGGGGACTTCTTGGGAGACCCAGTACTTC	CASSPGTSWETQYF
TRBV7-9	.	TRBJ2-7	.	TGTGCCAGCAGCTTAAGCGGCAGCTCCTACGAGCAGTACTTC	CASSLSGSSYEQYF
TRBV25-1	.	TRBJ2-2	TRBD1	TGTGCCAGCAGTGGACGTTTTGGACAGGGCGCGAACACCGGGGAGCTGTTTTTT	CASSGRFGQGANTGELFF
TRBV19	.	TRBJ1-5	.	TGTGCCAGTAGTTGGGGGGTGGGAAGCAATCAGCCCCAGCATTTT	CASSWGVGSNQPQHF
TRBV10-2	.	TRBJ2-7	.	TGCGCCAGCAGTGAGGCAGCCTACGAGCAGTACTTC	CASSEAAYEQYF
TRBV5-4	.	TRBJ1-2	TRBD1	TGTGCCAGCAGCGCAATGGCCGGGACAGGGGTTAACTATGGCTACACCTTC	CASSAMAGTGVNYGYTF
TRBV5-4	.	TRBJ1-3	TRBD1	TGTGCCAGCAGCCATACAGGGGGCTCTGGAAACACCATATATTTT	CASSHTGGSGNTIYF
TRBV7-9	.	TRBJ1-4	TRBD1	TGTGCCAGCAGCCGGACAGGGGAGCGGGGTGAAAAACTGTTTTTT	CASSRTGERGEKLFF
TRBV13	.	TRBJ2-7	.	TGTGCCAGCAGCTTAGCGGCAGGGACCTACGAGCAGTACTTC	CASSLAAGTYEQYF
TRBV6-1	.	TRBJ2-7	TRBD1	TGTGCCAGCAGTGAGGGAACCGGGACAGGGGGCTACGAGCAGTACTTC	CASSEGTGTGGYEQYF
TRBV27	.	TRBJ1-5	TRBD1	TGTGCCAGCAGTTTACGCGGACAGGGGACTCAGCCCCAGCATTTT	CASSLRGQGTQPQHF
TRBV7-9	few	TRBJ1-1	.	TGTCCCAGCAGCGCATGGACAGATATGAACACTGAAGCTTTCTTT	CPSSAWTDMNTEAFF
TRBV29-1	.	TRBJ1-2	.	TGCAGCGACGACAGCTATGGCTACACCTTC	CSDDSYGYTF
TRBV30	few	TRBJ1-6	TRBD1	TGTGCCTTACAGGGGATGGGTTCACCCCTCCACTTT	CALQGMGSPLHF
TRBV6-5	.	TRBJ1-2	TRBD1	TGTGCCAGCAGGACAGGGGGCGAATATGGCTACACCTTC	CASRTGGEYGYTF
TRBV6-4	few	TRBJ2-7	TRBD2	TGTGCCAGCAGTGCTACCGGGACTAGCGGGAGATACGAGCAGTACTTC	CASSATGTSGRYEQYF
TRBV7-9	.	TRBJ2-1	.	TGTGCCAGCAGCTATCCAGACTACAATGAGCAGTTCTTC	CASSYPDYNEQFF
TRBV15	.	TRBJ2-1	TRBD2	TGTGCCACCAGCAGAGAAGGCGGGGGGGCCTACAATGAGCAGTTCTTC	CATSREGGGAYNEQFF
TRBV7-9	.	TRBJ2-7	.	TGTGCCAGCAGCATGCCTCGGGGTTCGGGGATCTACGAGCAGTACTTC	CASSMPRGSGIYEQYF
TRBV13	once	TRBJ1-1	TRBD1	TGTGCCACCAATCATAGAGGGACAGGGGGCAACACTGAAGCTTTCTTT	CATNHRGTGGNTEAFF
TRBV4-1	.	TRBJ2-7	.	TGCGCCAGCAGCCAAGCATCCGGGAGTTCCTACGAGCAGTACTTC	CASSQASGSSYEQYF
TRBV30	once	TRBJ1-1	.	TGTGCCTGGGGACATCCGAACACTGAAGCTTTCTTT	CAWGHPNTEAFF
TRBV4-1	.	TRBJ2-7	TRBD2	TGCGCCAGCAGCCAAGGCGGGAGCTCCTACGAGCAGTACTTC	CASSQGGSSYEQYF
TRBV5-1	.	TRBJ1-3	TRBD1	TGCGCCAGCAGCTACGACAGGGAGACAAACACCATATATTTT	CASSYDRETNTIYF
TRBV30	.	TRBJ1-4	TRBD1	TGTGCCTGGGCCGGGACAGGTGACGAAAAACTGTTTTTT	CAWAGTGDEKLFF
TRBV5-8	.	TRBJ2-1	TRBD2	TGTGCCAGCAGCTTTGGGACTAGCGGGATACCGGATGAGCAGTTCTTC	CASSFGTSGIPDEQFF
TRBV6-5	few	TRBJ1-2	.	TGTGCCAGCAGTTCCGGGACATCTAACTATGGCTACACCTTC	CASSSGTSNYGYTF
TRBV5-5	.	TRBJ1-4	.	TGTGCCAGCAGCTCCGGGTGGGGAGGGAGTGAAAAACTGTTTTTT	CASSSGWGGSEKLFF
TRBV28	.	TRBJ2-7	TRBD2	TGTGCCAGCAGTTTATCTTCTAGCGGGAGGGGCTACGAGCAGTACTTC	CASSLSSSGRGYEQYF
TRBV5-4	few	TRBJ1-4	.	TGTGCCAGCAGTGAGGGCTACCCGGGGGAAAAACTGTTTTTT	CASSEGYPGEKLFF
TRBV10-2	.	TRBJ2-7	TRBD2	TGCGCCAGCAGTGAGTCACTAGCGGGAGATCACGAGCAGTACTTC	CASSESLAGDHEQYF
TRBV27	.	TRBJ2-1	TRBD2	TGTGCCATTCGTAGCGGGAGGGCCGGGAATGAGCAGTTCTTC	CAIRSGRAGNEQFF
TRBV5-1	few	TRBJ2-7	TRBD2	TGCGCCAGCACCGGGGGGGACGTGGGTGAGCAGTACTTC	CASTGGDVGEQYF
TRBV28	.	TRBJ2-7	.	TGTGCCAGCAGTTATTCCTTCGTGGACACCGTCTACGAGCAGTACTTC	CASSYSFVDTVYEQYF
TRBV5-1	few	TRBJ2-5	TRBD1	TGCGCCAGCAGCCCGACAGGGGGCCGGGAAGAGACCCAGTACTTC	CASSPTGGREETQYF
TRBV18	.	TRBJ1-3	TRBD1	TGTGCCAGCTCGTCAGGGGGCAGCTCTGGAAACACCATATATTTT	CASSSGGSSGNTIYF
TRBV10-2	medium-sized	TRBJ2-1	TRBD2	TGCGCCAGCAGTGAGCCGACTAGCTGGGAGGGGTTCTTC	CASSEPTSWEGFF
TRBV6-5	few	TRBJ2-7	TRBD1	TGTGCCAGCAGTGGGACAGGGGGCTCCTACGAGCAGTACTTC	CASSGTGGSYEQYF
TRBV30	few	TRBJ1-1	.	TGTGCCTGGATATGGAGCACTATTCTACACACTGAAGCTTTCTTT	CAWIWSTILHTEAFF
TRBV4-1	.	TRBJ2-1	TRBD2	TGCGCCAGCAGTGAGCGGGAGGGCGAAAATGAGCAGTTCTTC	CASSEREGENEQFF
TRBV5-1	.	TRBJ2-1	TRBD2	TGCGCCAGCAGCTCCCAGCCTAGCGGGAGGGTCAGCTCCTACAATGAGCAGTTCTTC	CASSSQPSGRVSSYNEQFF
TRBV14	once	TRBJ2-7	.	TGTGCCAGCAGCCAAGATGTCAGAAGCTCCTACGAGCAGTACTTC	CASSQDVRSSYEQYF
TRBV28	.	TRBJ2-1	.	TGTGCCAGCAGTTTCAGGCGGGACTCCTACAATGAGCAGTTCTTC	CASSFRRDSYNEQFF
TRBV2	.	TRBJ2-2	TRBD2	TGTGCCAGCAGTCGGGGGGGAAACACCGGGGAGCTGTTTTTT	CASSRGGNTGELFF
TRBV5-4	.	TRBJ2-1	TRBD2	TGTGCCAGCAGTCGAACGGGACTAGCGGCGTACAATGAGCAGTTCTTC	CASSRTGLAAYNEQFF
TRBV28	.	TRBJ2-1	.	TGTGCCAGCAGCCGGCGGGGCATCTCCAATGAGCAGTTCTTC	CASSRRGISNEQFF
TRBV14	once	TRBJ1-4	.	TGTGCCAGCAGCCAGCAGGGGACAACTAATGAAAAACTGTTTTTT	CASSQQGTTNEKLFF
TRBV6-5	.	TRBJ1-1	.	TGTGCCAGCAGTTCCCTCGGGAGGGGCGCTTTCTTT	CASSSLGRGAFF